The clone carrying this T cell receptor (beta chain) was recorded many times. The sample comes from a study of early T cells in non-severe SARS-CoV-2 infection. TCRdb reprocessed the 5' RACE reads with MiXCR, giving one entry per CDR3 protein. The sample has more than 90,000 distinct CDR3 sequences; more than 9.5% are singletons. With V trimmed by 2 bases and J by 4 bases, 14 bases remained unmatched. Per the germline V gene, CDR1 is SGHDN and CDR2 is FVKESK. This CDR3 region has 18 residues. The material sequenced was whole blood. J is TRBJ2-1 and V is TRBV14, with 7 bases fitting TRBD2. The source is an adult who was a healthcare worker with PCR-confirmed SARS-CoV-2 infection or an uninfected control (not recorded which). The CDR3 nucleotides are TGTGCCAGCAGCCAACCCCGAGGTCGCGGGGGACCTTACAATGAGCAGTTCTTC. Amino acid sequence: CASSQPRGRGGPYNEQFF.